The T cell receptor beta chain under discussion was sequenced for a study of cytomegalovirus exposure and HLA in healthy donors. Background on the study: Most donors, about 82% of roughly 400 genotyped, fell in the Caucasian-associated ancestry cluster. Study-wide findings and caveats: There were some 150 TCR beta chains listed as cytomegalovirus-associated.

Only one count was recorded for this clone. Its antigen is undetermined. The V end lost 3 bases, the J end lost 0 bases, and 11 bases lay between the germline ends. The CDR3 length is 15 residues. CDR1 MNHEY and CDR2 SMNVEV come from the germline V gene (reference sequence). Amplification used 60 Vbeta primers and 13 Jbeta primers. TCRdb's table, derived via immunoSEQ multiplex PCR, lists solely in-frame clones and lacks some. The data hold approximately 280,000 clones, with about 90% observed a single time. The source of this sequence is a young woman in good health and CMV-seronegative. This chain links TRBV27 with TRBJ1-2; the D gene is possibly TRBD1 (5 bases). Sequencing was done on a sample of PBMCs. CDR3: CASSFDGATNYGYTF. Here the CDR3 DNA reads TGTGCCAGCAGTTTCGATGGGGCTACTAACTATGGCTACACCTTC.